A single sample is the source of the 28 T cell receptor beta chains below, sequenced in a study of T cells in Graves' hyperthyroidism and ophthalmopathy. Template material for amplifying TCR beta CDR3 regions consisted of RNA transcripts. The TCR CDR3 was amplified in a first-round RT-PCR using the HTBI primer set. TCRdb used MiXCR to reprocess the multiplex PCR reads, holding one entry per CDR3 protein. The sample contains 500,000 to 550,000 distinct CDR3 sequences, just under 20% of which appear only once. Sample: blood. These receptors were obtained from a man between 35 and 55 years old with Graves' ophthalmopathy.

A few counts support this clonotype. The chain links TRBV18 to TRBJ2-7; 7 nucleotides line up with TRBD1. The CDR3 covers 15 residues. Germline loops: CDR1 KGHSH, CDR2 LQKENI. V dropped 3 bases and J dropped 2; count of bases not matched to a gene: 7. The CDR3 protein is CASSPNRDSAYEQYF. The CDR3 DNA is TGTGCCAGCTCACCCAACCGGGACAGCGCCTACGAGCAGTACTTC.

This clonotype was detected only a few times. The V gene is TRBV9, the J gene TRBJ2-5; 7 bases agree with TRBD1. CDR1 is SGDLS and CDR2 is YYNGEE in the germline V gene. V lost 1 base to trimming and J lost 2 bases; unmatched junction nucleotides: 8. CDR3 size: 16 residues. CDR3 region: CASSVRTGRGQETQYF. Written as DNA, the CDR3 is TGTGCCAGCAGCGTAAGGACAGGACGGGGTCAAGAGACCCAGTACTTC. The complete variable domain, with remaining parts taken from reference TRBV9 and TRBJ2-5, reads DSGVTQTPKHLITATGQRVTLRCSPRSGDLSVYWYQQSLDQGLQFLIQYYNGEERAKGNILERFSAQQFPDLHSELNLSSLELGDSALYFCASSVRTGRGQETQYFGPGTRLLVL.

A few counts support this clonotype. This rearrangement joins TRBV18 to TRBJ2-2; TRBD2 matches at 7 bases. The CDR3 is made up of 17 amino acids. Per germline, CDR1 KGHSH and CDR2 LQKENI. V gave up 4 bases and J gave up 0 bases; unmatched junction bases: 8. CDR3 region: CASSRRETSSNTGELFF. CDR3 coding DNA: TGTGCCAGCTCACGACGCGAGACTAGCTCGAACACCGGGGAGCTGTTTTTT.

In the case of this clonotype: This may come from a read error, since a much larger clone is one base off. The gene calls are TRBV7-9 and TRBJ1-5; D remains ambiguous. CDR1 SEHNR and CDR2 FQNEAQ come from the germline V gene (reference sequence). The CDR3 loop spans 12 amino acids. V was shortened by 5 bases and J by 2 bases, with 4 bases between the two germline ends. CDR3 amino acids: CASSHGNQPQHF. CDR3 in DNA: TGTGCCAGCAGCCATGGCAATCAGCCCCAGCATTTT.

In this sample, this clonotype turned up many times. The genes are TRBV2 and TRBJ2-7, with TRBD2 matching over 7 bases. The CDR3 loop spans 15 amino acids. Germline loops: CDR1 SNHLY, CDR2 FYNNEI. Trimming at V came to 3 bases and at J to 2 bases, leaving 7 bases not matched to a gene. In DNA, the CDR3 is TGTGCCAGCAGTGAGGGGCTAGCGGCGGCCTACGAGCAGTACTTC. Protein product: CASSEGLAAAYEQYF.

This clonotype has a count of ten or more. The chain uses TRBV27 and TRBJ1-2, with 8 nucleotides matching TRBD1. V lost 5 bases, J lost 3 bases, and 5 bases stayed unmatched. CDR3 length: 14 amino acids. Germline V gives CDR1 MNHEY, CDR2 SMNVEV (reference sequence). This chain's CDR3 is CASSTKGQDYGYTF. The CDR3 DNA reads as TGTGCCAGCAGTACAAAGGGACAGGACTATGGCTACACCTTC.

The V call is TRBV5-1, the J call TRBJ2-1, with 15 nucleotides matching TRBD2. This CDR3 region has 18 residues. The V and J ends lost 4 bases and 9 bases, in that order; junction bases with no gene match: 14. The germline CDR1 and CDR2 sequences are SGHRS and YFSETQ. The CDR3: CASSPGGTSGRPHGEQFF. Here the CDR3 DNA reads TGCGCCAGCAGCCCGGGGGGGACTAGCGGGAGGCCCCACGGTGAGCAGTTCTTC. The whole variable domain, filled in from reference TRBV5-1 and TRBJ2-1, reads KAGVTQTPRYLIKTRGQQVTLSCSPISGHRSVSWYQQTPGQGLQFLFEYFSETQRNKGNFPGRFSGRQFSNSRSEMNVSTLELGDSALYLCASSPGGTSGRPHGEQFFGPGTRLTVL.

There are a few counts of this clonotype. The chain's CDR3 is CSARVASGRSDQYF. The CDR3 region has the DNA TGCAGTGCTAGAGTCGCTAGCGGGAGGTCGGACCAGTACTTC. The V gene is TRBV20-1, the J gene TRBJ2-5; 11 nucleotides agree with TRBD2. V was pared by 1 base and J by 10 bases, with 8 bases of the junction left unmatched. The CDR3 spans 14 residues. Germline values: CDR1 DFQATT, CDR2 SNEGSKA (reference sequence).

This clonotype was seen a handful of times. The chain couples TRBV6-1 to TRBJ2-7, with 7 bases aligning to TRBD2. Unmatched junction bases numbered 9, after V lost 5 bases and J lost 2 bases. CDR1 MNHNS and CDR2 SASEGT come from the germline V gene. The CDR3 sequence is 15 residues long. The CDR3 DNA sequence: TGTGCCAGCAGTTCACCCGGACTAGGGCCCTACGAGCAGTACTTC. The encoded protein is CASSSPGLGPYEQYF.

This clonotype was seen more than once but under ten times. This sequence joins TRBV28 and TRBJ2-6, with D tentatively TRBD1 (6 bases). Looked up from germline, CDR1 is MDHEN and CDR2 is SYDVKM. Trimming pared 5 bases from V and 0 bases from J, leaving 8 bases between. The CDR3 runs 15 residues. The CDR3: CASSKDSSGANVLTF. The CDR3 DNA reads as TGTGCCAGCAGTAAGGACAGCTCTGGGGCCAACGTCCTGACTTTC.

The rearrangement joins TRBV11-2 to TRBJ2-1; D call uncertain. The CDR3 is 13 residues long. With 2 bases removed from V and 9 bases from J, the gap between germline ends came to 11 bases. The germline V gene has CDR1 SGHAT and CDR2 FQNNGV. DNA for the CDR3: TGTGCCAGCAGCTTAACTACCTCGGGTGAGCAGTTCTTC. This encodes CASSLTTSGEQFF. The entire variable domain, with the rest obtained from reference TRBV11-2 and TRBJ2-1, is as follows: EAGVAQSPRYKIIEKRQSVAFWCNPISGHATLYWYQQILGQGPKLLIQFQNNGVVDDSQLPKDRFSAERLKGVDSTLKIQPAKLEDSAVYLCASSLTTSGEQFFGPGTRLTVL.

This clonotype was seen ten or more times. CDR3 coding DNA: TGTGCCAGCAGCCGGGGACAGGGTAGCGGGAGGGAGAACAATGAGCAGTTCTTC. Protein product: CASSRGQGSGRENNEQFF. The chain employs TRBV12-3 or TRBV12-4 and TRBJ2-1; 11 nucleotides align to TRBD2. With 6 bases clipped from V and 5 bases from J, the junction kept 15 bases outside the gene matches. This CDR3 has 18 amino acids.

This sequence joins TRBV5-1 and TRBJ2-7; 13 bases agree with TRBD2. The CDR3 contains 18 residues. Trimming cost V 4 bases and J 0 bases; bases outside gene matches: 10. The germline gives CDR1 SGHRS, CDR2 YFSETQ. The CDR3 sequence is CASSRIYRTSGSSYEQYF. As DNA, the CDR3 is TGCGCCAGCAGCCGGATCTATCGGACTAGCGGGAGCTCCTACGAGCAGTACTTC.

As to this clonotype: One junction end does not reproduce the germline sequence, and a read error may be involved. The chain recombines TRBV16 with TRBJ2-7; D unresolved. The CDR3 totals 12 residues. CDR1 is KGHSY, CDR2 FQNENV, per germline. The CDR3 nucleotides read TGTGCCAGCAGCCAAGGTGGGTACGGGCAGTACTTC. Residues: CASSQGGYGQYF. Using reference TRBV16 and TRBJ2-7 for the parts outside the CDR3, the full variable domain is GEEVAQTPKHLVRGEGQKAKLYCAPIKGHSYVFWYQQVLKNEFKFLISFQNENVFDETGMPKERFSAKCLPNSPCSLEIQATKLEDSAVYFCASSQGGYGQYFGPGTRLTVT.

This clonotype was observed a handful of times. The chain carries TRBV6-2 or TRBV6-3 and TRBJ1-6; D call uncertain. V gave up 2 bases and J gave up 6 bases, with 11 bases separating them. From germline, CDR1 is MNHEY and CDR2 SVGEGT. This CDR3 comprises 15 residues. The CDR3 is CASSYERLSNSPLHF. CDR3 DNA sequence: TGTGCCAGCAGTTACGAGCGCCTGAGTAATTCACCCCTCCACTTT.

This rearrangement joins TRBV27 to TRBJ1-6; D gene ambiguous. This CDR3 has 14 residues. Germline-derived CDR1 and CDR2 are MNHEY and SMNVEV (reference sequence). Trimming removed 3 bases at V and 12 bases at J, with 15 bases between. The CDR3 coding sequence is TGTGCCAGCAGTTTCCGGAACGGGTTTGAACCCCTCCACTTT. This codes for CASSFRNGFEPLHF.

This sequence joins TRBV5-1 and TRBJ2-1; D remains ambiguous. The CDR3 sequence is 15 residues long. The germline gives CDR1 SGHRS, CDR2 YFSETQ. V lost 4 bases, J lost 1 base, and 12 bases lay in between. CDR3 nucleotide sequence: TGCGCCAGCAGCCCAAGCTCGCGTTCCTACAATGAGCAGTTCTTC. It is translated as CASSPSSRSYNEQFF.

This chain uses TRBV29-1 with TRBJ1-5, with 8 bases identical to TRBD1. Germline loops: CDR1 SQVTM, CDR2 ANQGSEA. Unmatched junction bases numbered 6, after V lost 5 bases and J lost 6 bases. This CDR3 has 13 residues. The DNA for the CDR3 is TGCAGCGTTTCCCAGGGGGCGGGTCAGCCCCAGCATTTT. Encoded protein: CSVSQGAGQPQHF.

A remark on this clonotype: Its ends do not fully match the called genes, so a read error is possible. The CDR3 DNA is TGCGCCAGCACCCAAGGGCAGGAGCGGGGGACTAGGGCCTACGAGCAGTACTTC. It yields the protein CASTQGQERGTRAYEQYF. The chain combines TRBV11-2 with TRBJ2-7; TRBD2 agrees at 8 bases. The CDR3 runs to 18 residues. Per germline, CDR1 SGHAT and CDR2 FQNNGV.

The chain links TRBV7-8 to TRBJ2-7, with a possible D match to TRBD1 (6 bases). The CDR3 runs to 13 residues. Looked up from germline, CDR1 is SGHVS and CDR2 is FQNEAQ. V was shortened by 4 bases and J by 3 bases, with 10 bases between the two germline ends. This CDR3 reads CASSSDRYYEQYF. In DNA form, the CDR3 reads TGTGCCAGCAGCTCCGACAGGTACTACGAGCAGTACTTC.

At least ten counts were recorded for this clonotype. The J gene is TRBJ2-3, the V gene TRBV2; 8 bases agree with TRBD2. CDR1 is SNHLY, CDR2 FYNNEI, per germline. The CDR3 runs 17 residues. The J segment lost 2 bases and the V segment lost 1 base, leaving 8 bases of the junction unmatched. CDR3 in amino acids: CASSEGESSGITDTQYF. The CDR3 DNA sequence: TGTGCCAGCAGTGAAGGAGAGAGTAGCGGGATCACAGATACGCAGTATTTT.

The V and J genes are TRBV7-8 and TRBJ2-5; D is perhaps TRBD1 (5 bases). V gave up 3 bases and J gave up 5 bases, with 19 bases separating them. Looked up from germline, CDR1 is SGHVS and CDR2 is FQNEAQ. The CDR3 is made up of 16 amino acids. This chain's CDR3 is CASSLFPPGSGETQYF. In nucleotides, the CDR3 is TGTGCCAGCAGCTTGTTCCCTCCAGGGTCCGGGGAGACCCAGTACTTC.

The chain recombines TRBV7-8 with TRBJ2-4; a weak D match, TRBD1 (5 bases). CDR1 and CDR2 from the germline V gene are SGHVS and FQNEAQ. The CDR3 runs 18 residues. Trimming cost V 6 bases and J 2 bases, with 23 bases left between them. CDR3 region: CASSQNIQGTLTKNIQYF. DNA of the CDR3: TGTGCCAGCAGTCAAAACATCCAGGGAACTCTGACCAAAAACATTCAGTACTTC.

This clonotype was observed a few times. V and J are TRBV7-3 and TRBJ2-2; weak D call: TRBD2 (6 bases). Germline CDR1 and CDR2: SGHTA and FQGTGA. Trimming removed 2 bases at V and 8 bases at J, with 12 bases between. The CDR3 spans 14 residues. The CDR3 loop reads CASSLLAGKGELFF. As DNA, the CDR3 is TGTGCCAGCAGCTTATTGGCGGGGAAAGGGGAGCTGTTTTTT.

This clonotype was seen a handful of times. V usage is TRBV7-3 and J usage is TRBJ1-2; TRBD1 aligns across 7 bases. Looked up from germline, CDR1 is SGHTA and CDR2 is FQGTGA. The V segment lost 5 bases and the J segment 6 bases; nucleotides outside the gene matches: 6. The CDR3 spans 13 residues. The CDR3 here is CASSTGQANGYTF. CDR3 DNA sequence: TGTGCCAGCAGCACCGGACAGGCCAATGGCTACACCTTC.

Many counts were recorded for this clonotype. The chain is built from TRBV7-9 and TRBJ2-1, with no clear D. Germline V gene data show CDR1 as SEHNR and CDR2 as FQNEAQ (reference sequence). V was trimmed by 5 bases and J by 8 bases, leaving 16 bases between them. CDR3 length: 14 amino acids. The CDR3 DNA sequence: TGTGCCAGCAGCCCCACTACCGGAGTCCATGAGCAGTTCTTC. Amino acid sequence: CASSPTTGVHEQFF.

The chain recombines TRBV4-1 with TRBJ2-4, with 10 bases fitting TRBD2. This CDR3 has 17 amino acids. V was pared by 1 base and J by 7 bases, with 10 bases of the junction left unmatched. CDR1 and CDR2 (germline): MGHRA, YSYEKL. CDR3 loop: CASSQGSASGRHNIQYF. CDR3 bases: TGCGCCAGCAGCCAAGGGTCGGCTAGCGGGAGACATAACATTCAGTACTTC.

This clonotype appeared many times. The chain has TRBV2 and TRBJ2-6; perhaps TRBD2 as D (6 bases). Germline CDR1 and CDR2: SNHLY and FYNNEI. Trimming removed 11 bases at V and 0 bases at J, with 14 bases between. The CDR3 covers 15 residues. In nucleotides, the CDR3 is TGTGCCGCCCTGGGAGGTTACTCTGGGGCCAACGTCCTGACTTTC. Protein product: CAALGGYSGANVLTF.